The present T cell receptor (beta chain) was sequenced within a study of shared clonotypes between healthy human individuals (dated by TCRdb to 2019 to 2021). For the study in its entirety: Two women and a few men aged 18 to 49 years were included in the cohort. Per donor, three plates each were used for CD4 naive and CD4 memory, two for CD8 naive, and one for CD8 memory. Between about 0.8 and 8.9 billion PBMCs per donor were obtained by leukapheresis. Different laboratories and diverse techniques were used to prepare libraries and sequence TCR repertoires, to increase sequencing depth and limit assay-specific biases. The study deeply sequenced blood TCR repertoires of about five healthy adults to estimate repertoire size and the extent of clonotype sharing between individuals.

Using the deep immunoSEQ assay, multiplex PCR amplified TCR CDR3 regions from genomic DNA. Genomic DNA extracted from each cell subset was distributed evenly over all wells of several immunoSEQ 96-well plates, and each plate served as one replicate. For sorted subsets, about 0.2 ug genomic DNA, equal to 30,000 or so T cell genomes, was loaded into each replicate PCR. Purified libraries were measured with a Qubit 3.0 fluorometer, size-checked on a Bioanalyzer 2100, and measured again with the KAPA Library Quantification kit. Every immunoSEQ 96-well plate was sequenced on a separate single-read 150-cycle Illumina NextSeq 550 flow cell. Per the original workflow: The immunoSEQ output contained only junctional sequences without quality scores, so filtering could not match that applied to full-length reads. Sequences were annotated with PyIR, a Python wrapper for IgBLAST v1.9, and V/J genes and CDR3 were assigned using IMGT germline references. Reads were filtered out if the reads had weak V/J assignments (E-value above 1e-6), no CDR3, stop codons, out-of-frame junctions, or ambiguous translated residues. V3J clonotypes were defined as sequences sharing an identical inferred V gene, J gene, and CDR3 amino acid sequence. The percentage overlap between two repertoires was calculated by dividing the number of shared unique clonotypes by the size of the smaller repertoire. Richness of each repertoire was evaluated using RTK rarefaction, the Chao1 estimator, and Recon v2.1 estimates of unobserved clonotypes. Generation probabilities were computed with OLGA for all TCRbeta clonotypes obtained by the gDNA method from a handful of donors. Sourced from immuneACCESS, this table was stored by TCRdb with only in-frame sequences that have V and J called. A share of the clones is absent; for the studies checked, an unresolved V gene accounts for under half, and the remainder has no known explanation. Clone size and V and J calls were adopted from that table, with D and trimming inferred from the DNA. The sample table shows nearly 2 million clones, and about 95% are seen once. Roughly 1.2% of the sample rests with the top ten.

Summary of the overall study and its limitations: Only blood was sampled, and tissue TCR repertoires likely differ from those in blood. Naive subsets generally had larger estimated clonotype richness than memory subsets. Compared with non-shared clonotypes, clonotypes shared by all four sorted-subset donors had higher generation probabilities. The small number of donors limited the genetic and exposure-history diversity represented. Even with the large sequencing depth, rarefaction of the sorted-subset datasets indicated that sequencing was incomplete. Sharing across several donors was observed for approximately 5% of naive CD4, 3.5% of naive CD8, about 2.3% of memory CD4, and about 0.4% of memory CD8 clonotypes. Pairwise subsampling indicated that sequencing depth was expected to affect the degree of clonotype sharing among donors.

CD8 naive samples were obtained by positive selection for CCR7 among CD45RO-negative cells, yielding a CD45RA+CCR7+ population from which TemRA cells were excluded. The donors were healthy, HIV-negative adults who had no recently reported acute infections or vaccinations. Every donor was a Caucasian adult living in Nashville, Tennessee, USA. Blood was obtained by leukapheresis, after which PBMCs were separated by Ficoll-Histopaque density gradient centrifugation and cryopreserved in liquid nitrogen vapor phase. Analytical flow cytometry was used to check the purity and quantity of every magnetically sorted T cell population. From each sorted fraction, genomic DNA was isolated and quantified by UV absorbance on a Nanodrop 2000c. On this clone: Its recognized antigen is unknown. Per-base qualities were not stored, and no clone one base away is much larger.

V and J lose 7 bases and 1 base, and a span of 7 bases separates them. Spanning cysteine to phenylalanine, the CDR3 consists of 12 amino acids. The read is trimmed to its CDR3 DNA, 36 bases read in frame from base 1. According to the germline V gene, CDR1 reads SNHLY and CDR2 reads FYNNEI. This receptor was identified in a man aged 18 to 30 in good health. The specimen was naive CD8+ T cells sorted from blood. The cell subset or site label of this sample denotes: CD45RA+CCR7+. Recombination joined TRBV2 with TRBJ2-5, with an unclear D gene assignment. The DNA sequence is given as TGTGCCAGCAAGGAGATCCAAGAGACCCAGTACTTC. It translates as CASKEIQETQYF.